This T cell receptor (beta chain) was captured by sequencing in a study of T cells in Graves' hyperthyroidism and ophthalmopathy. Template material for amplifying TCR beta CDR3 regions consisted of RNA transcripts. The HTBI set primed first-round TCR CDR3 RT-PCR. TCRdb ran MiXCR on the multiplex PCR reads and lists one entry per CDR3 protein. The repertoire holds 500,000 to 750,000 distinct CDR3 sequences, with less than 20% as singletons. The trim removed 3 bases at V and 3 bases at J, leaving 9 bases unmatched. This CDR3 comprises 18 residues. Germline V gives CDR1 LNHDA, CDR2 SQIVND (reference sequence).

This TCR derives from a woman aged 25 to 39 with Graves' hyperthyroidism. V usage is TRBV19 and J usage is TRBJ2-1; the match to TRBD2 covers 12 bases. The sequenced material came from blood. This CDR3 is CASSIFRRLAGDYNEQFF. CDR3 sequence (DNA): TGTGCCAGTAGTATTTTCCGTCGACTAGCGGGAGACTACAATGAGCAGTTCTTC.